The clone carrying this T cell receptor (beta chain) was detected many times. Its specificity is not known. Trimming pared 0 bases from V and 1 base from J, leaving 13 bases between. The CDR3 consists of 16 residues. Germline-derived CDR1 and CDR2 are DFQATT and SNEGSKA (reference sequence). This entry comes from a study of T cells in Graves' hyperthyroidism and ophthalmopathy. From RNA transcripts, TCR beta CDR3 regions were amplified. RT-PCR in the first round (using the HTBI primer set) targeted the TCR CDR3. Each CDR3 protein gets one entry after TCRdb re-called the multiplex PCR reads with MiXCR. This sample has a few hundred thousand distinct CDR3 sequences, with about 13% found just once. Study results and limitations: In validation, the model predicted ophthalmopathy. These predictions came a median roughly 6.5 months before onset.

Exclusions: uncontrolled infection, other autoimmune disease, pregnancy, lactation. This chain joins TRBV20-1 and TRBJ1-5; tentatively, D is TRBD1 (5 bases). The sequence was obtained from a woman in her thirties or forties with Graves' ophthalmopathy. Sequences were obtained from blood. The CDR3 sequence is CSARDGQGSSNQPQHF. In DNA, the CDR3 is TGCAGTGCTAGAGATGGGCAGGGTTCAAGCAATCAGCCCCAGCATTTT.